This TCR beta chain was captured in a study of blood T cell repertoires in COVID-19. Per the original data handling: By means of reference gene primer amplification, nucleated cell counts were estimated. The protocol was immunoSEQ multiplex PCR, while the TCRdb copy is restricted to in-frame clones and leaves out a portion. D and trimming were read from the DNA, whereas the V and J calls and clone size are those reported in that table. The sample has about 290,000 clones; under 90% are singletons. The source of this sequence is a woman younger than 45 with COVID-19, enrolled during active disease. The source material was peripheral blood.

The CDR3 protein is CASPAGQGAHQPQHF. The DNA of the CDR3 is TGTGCCAGCCCTGCCGGACAGGGGGCGCATCAGCCCCAGCATTTT. The V call is TRBV9, the J call TRBJ1-5, with 11 bases matching TRBD1. The CDR3 length is 15 residues. CDR1 SGDLS and CDR2 YYNGEE come from the germline V gene. Unmatched junction bases numbered 8, after V lost 7 bases and J lost 5 bases.